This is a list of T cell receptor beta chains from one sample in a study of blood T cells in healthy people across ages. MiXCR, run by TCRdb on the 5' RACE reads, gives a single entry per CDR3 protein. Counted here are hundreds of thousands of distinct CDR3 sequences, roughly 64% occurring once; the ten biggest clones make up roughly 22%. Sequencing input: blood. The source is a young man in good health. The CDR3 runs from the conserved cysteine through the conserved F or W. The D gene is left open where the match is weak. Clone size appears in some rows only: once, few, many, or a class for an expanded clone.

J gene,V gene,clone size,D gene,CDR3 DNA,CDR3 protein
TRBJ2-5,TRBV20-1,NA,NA,TGCAGTGCTAGACGTTTAGGGACCCCAGGACCTCAGCAGTACTTC,CSARRLGTPGPQQYF
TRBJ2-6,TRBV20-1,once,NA,TGCAGTGCTTCCACCTGGGCCAACGTCCTGACTTTC,CSASTWANVLTF
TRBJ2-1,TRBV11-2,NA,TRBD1,TGTGCCAGCAGCACGGACAGGGGCGAGCAGTTCTTC,CASSTDRGEQFF
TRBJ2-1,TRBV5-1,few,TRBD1,TGCGCCAGCAGCTTGGGGGACAGGGTTATCGGTGAGCAGTTCTTC,CASSLGDRVIGEQFF
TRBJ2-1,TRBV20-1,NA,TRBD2,TGCAGTGCGAGAGATCCGGGGGGCAATGAGCAGTTCTTC,CSARDPGGNEQFF
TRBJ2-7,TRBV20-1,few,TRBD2,TGCAGTGCTAGAGATTCCCGACTAGCGGGAGGGTACGAGCAGTACTTC,CSARDSRLAGGYEQYF
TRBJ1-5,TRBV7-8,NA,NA,TGTGCCAGCAGCCCCCGGAGGGGGATAAATCAGCCCCAGCATTTT,CASSPRRGINQPQHF
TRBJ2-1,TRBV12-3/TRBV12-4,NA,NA,TGTGCCAGCAGTCCTCGACACCCGAGCTCCTACAATGAGCAGTTCTTC,CASSPRHPSSYNEQFF
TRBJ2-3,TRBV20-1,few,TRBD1,TGCAGTGCTCCCGGGACAGGGAGGGCAGATACGCAGTATTTT,CSAPGTGRADTQYF
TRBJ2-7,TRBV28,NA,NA,TGTGCCAGCAGTGCCACACCCGCTGGCAGAGAGTACGAGCAGTACTTC,CASSATPAGREYEQYF
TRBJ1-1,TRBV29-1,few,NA,TGCAGCGTTTTTCGGCACGACAGACCCACTGAAGCTTTCTTT,CSVFRHDRPTEAFF
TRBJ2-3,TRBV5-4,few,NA,TGTGCCAGCAGCCGTGTCGAGTCCGGGGCAGATACGCAGTATTTT,CASSRVESGADTQYF
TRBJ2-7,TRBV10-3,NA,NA,TGTGCCATCGGAGGGATCGGGTACGAGCAGTACTTC,CAIGGIGYEQYF
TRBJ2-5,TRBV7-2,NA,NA,TGTGCCAGCAGCTTAAGAACGCCAGCTCAAGAGACCCAGTACTTC,CASSLRTPAQETQYF
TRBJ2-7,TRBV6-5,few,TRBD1,TGTGCCAGCAGTTCCACAGGGGTCCCTCACGAGCAGTACTTC,CASSSTGVPHEQYF
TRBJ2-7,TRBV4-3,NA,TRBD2,TGCGCCAGCAGCCAAACACTAGCGGTCGGGTCTTACGAGCAGTACTTC,CASSQTLAVGSYEQYF
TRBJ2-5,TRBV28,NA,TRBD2,TGTGCCAGCAGAATCGGGGGGACCCTCTACAATGAGCAGTACTTC,CASRIGGTLYNEQYF
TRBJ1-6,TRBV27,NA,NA,TGTGCCAGCAGTTTACTGGGGACACCCCTCCACTTT,CASSLLGTPLHF
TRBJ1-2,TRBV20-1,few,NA,TGCATCATGGGGGAGCACTATGGCTACACCTTC,CIMGEHYGYTF
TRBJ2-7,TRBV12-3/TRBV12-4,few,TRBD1,TGTGCCAGCAGTCCACAGGGGGTGTACGAGCAGTACTTC,CASSPQGVYEQYF
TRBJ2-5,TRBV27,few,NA,TGTGCCAGCAGTTTCCAGATTCAAGAGACCCAGTACTTC,CASSFQIQETQYF
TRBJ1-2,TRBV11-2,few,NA,TGTGCCAGCAGCTTTCGAGGCGGCTACACCTTC,CASSFRGGYTF
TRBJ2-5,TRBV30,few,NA,TGTGCCTGGAGTAGCGCTGGACGAGAGACCCAGTACTTC,CAWSSAGRETQYF
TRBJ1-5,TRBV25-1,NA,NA,TGTGCCAGCACCACACTTCCCAAATGGGCACGCGGAAATCAGCCCCAGCATTTT,CASTTLPKWARGNQPQHF
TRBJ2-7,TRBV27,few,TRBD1,TGTGCCAGCAGTTTCAAAGGACAGGGGGCCTACGAGCAGTACTTC,CASSFKGQGAYEQYF
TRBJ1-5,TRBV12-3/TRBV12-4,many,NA,TGCGCCAGCAGCCTCGGAGGGAGCAATCAGCCCCAGCATTTT,CASSLGGSNQPQHF
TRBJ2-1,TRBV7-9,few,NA,TGTGCCAGCAGCCTCCGGGGGAACAATGAGCAGTTCTTC,CASSLRGNNEQFF
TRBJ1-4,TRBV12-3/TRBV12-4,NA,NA,TGTGCCAGCAGTTCTGGACAGAATGAAAAACTGTTTTTT,CASSSGQNEKLFF
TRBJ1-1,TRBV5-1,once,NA,TGCGCCAGTTCTAGACCAGGGGTCGAAACTGAAGCTTTCTTT,CASSRPGVETEAFF
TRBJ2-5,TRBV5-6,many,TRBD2,TGTGCCAGCAGCTCCTTAGCGGGGGCCCGGGAGACCCAGTACTTC,CASSSLAGARETQYF
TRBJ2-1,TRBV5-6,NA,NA,TGTGCCAGCAGCTATCGAGGGTTGGGCTCCTACAATGAGCAGTTCTTC,CASSYRGLGSYNEQFF
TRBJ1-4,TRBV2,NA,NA,TGTGCCAGCAAGGAGGGAACTTTGAGTGAAAAACTGTTTTTT,CASKEGTLSEKLFF
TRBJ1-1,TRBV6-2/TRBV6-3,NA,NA,TGTACCAGCAGTCAGACCTACAGGAACACTGAAGCTTTCTTT,CTSSQTYRNTEAFF
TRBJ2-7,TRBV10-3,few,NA,TGTGCCATCAGTGAGGACAGAGCTCCTTCCTACGAGCAGTACTTC,CAISEDRAPSYEQYF
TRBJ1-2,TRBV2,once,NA,TGTGCCAGCCAAGAACTCTCCTCCGGCATCTCTGGCTACACCTTC,CASQELSSGISGYTF
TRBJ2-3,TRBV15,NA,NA,TGTGCCACCAGCAGAAGAGCCCGCACAGATACGCAGTATTTT,CATSRRARTDTQYF
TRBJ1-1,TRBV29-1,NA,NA,TGCAGCGTTGTCGGGGGCGGCACTGAAGCTTTCTTT,CSVVGGGTEAFF
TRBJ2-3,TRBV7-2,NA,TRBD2,TGTGCCAGCACCACCTTCAGCGGGGGGCGGGATACGCAGTATTTT,CASTTFSGGRDTQYF
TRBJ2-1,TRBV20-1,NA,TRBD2,TGCAGTGCTAGAGATCAGACCGGGGGGGTCTCCTACAATGAGCAGTTCTTC,CSARDQTGGVSYNEQFF
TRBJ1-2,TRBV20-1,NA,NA,TGCAGTGCTAGTTTGAAGGCAGGATCTAACTATGGCTACACCTTC,CSASLKAGSNYGYTF
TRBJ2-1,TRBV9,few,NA,TGTGCCAGCAGCGTAGCAGTTTTTAATGAGCAGTTCTTC,CASSVAVFNEQFF
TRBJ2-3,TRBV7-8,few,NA,TGTGCCAGCAGCCCCGGACTATCAGATACGCAGTATTTT,CASSPGLSDTQYF
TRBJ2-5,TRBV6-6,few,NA,TGTGCCAGCAGACGGAATGAAGAGACCCAGTACTTC,CASRRNEETQYF
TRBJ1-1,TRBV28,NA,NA,TGTGCCAGCAGTTTTTCACTGAGGAACACTGAAGCTTTCTTT,CASSFSLRNTEAFF
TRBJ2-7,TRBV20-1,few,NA,TGCAGTGCTGGGTGGGGGATCTACGAGCAGTACTTC,CSAGWGIYEQYF
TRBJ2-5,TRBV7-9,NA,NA,TGTGCCAGCAGCTTTGGACCCAGGGGGGGAGAGACCCAGTACTTC,CASSFGPRGGETQYF
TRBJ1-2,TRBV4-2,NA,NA,TGTGCCAGCTGGGGTCGGCAGGCTGCGGTCTCCAGCTATGGCTACACCTTC,CASWGRQAAVSSYGYTF
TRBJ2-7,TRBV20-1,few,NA,TGCAGTCCCCGGGATCCCCCGGGCGAGCAGTACTTC,CSPRDPPGEQYF
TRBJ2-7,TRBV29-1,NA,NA,TGCAGCGTTGAACTGGGGGACCCCTACGAGCAGTACTTC,CSVELGDPYEQYF
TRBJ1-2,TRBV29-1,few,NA,TGCAGCGTTGATCAGGCGGGTGGCTACACCTTC,CSVDQAGGYTF
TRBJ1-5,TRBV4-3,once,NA,TGCGCCAGCAGCCAAGATTGGGGGATCTATCAGCCCCAGCATTTT,CASSQDWGIYQPQHF
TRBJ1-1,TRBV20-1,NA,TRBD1,TGCAGTGCCGAAAACCAAGGGACAGGCTTGAACACTGAAGCTTTCTTT,CSAENQGTGLNTEAFF
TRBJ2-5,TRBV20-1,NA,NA,TGCAGTGCTGATCGGGGGCCCCAAGAGACCCAGTACTTC,CSADRGPQETQYF
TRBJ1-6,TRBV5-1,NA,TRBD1,TGCGCCAGCAGCGACAGGGGGTATCCTAATTCACCCCTCCACTTT,CASSDRGYPNSPLHF